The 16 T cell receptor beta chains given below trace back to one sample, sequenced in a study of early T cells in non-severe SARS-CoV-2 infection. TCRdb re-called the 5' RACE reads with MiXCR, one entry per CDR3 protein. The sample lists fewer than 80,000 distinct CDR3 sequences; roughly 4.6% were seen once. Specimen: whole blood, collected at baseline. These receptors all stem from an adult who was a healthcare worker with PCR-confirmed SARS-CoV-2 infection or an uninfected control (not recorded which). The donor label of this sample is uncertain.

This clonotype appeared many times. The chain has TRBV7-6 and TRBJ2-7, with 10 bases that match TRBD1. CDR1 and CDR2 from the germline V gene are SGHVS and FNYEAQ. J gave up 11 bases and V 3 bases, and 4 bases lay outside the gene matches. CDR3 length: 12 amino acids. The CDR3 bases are TGTGCCAGCAGCTTCGGACAGGGGGAGGAGTACTTC. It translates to CASSFGQGEEYF.

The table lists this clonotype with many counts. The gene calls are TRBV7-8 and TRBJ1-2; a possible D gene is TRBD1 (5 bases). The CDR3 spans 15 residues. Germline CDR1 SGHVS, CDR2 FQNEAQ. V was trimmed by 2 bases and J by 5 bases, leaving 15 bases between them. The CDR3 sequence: CASSLPGGSPYGYTF. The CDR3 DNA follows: TGTGCCAGCAGCTTACCTGGGGGGAGCCCTTATGGCTACACCTTC. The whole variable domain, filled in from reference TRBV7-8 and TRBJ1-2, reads GAGVSQSPRYKVAKRGQDVALRCDPISGHVSLFWYQQALGQGPEFLTYFQNEAQLDKSGLPSDRFFAERPEGSVSTLKIQRTQQEDSAVYLCASSLPGGSPYGYTFGSGTRLTVV.

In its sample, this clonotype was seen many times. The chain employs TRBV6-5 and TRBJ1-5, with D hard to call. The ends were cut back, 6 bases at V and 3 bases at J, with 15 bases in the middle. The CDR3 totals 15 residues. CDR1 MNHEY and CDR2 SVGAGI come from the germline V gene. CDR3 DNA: TGTGCCAGCAGGCCCCCCGGCAGCTCCAATCAGCCCCAGCATTTT. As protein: CASRPPGSSNQPQHF.

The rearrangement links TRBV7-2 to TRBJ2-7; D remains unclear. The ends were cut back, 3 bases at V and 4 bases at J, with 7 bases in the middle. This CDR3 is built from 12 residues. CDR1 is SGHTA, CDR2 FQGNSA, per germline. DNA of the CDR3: TGTGCCAGCAGCTTTTCGAAGTACGAGCAGTACTTC. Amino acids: CASSFSKYEQYF.

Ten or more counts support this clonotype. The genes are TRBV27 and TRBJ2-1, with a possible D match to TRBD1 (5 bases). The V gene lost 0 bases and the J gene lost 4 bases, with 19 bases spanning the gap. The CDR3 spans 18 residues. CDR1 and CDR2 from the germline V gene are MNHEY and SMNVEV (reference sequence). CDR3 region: CASSLSKGSPTFYNEQFF. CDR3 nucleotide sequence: TGTGCCAGCAGTTTATCGAAGGGGTCCCCGACCTTTTACAATGAGCAGTTCTTC.

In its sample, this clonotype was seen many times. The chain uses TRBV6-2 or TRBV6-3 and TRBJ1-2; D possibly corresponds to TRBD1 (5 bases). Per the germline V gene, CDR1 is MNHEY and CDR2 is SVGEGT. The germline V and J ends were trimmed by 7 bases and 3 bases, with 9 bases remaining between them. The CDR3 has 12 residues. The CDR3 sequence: CASNRGDYGYTF. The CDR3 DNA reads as TGTGCCAGCAATCGGGGGGACTATGGCTACACCTTC.

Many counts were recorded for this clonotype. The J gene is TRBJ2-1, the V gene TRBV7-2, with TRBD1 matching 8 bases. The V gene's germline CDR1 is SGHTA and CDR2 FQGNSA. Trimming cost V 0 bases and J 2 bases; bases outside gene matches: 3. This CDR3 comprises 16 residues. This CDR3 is CASSLASRGPYNEQFF. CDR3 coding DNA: TGTGCCAGCAGCTTAGCATCCAGGGGGCCCTACAATGAGCAGTTCTTC.

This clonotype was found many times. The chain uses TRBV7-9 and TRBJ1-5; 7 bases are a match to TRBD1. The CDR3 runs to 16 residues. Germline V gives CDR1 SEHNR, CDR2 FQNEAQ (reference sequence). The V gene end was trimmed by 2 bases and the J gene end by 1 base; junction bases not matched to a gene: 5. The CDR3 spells CASSLMAGGSNQPQHF. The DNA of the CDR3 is TGTGCCAGCAGCTTAATGGCAGGGGGAAGCAATCAGCCCCAGCATTTT.

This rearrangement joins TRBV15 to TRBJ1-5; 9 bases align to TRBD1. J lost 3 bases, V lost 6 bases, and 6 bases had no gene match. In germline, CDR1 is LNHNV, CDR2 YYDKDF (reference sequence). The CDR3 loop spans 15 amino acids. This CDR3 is CATRSGTGNNQPQHF. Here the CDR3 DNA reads TGTGCCACCAGGTCCGGGACAGGGAACAATCAGCCCCAGCATTTT.

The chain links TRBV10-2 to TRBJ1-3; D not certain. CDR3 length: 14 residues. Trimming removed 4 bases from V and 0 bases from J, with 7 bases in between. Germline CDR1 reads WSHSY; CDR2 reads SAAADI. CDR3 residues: CASSAEYSGNTIYF. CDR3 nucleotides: TGCGCCAGCAGTGCTGAATACTCTGGAAACACCATATATTTT.

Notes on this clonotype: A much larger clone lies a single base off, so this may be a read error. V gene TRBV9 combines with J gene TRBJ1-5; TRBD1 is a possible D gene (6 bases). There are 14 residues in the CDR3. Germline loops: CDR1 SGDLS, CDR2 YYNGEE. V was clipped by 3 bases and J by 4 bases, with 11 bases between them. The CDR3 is CASSAEQGNQPQHF. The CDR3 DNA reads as TGTGCCAGCAGCGCCGAACAGGGTAATCAGCCCCAGCATTTT.

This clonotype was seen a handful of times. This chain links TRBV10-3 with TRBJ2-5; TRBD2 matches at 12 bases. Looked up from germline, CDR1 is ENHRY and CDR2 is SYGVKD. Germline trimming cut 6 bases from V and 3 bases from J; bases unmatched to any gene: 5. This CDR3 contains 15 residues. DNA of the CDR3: TGTGCCATCAGAAGTCTAGCGGGGGGGAAAGAGACCCAGTACTTC. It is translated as CAIRSLAGGKETQYF.

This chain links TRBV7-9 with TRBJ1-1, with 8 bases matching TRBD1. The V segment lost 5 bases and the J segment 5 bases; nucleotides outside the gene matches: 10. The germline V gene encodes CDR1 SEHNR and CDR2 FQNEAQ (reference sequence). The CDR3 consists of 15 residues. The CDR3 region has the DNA TGTGCCAGCAGCACCCGACAGGGGCGTTGGACTGAAGCTTTCTTT. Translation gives CASSTRQGRWTEAFF. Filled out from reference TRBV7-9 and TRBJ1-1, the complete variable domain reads DTGVSQNPRHKITKRGQNVTFRCDPISEHNRLYWYRQTLGQGPEFLTYFQNEAQLEKSRLLSDRFSAERPKGSFSTLEIQRTEQGDSAMYLCASSTRQGRWTEAFFGQGTRLTVV.

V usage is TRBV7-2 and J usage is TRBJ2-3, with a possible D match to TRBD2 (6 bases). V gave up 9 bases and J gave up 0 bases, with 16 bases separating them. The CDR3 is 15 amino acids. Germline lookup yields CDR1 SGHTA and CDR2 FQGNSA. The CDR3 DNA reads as TGTGCCAGGAGCCCCCCCGGGAGAAGCACAGATACGCAGTATTTT. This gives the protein CARSPPGRSTDTQYF.

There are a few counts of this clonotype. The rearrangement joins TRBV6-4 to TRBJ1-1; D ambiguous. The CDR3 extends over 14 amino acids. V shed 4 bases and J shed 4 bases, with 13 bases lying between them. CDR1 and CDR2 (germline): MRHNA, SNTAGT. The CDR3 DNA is TGTGCCAGCAGTGTCCAGCTGTGGGGCACTGAAGCTTTCTTT. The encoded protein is CASSVQLWGTEAFF.

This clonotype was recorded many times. CDR3 residues: CASRDLGLLLYEQYF. CDR3 DNA sequence: TGCGCCAGCAGAGACTTGGGACTCTTACTCTACGAGCAGTACTTC. The rearrangement links TRBV10-1 to TRBJ2-7; TRBD2 might be the D (6 bases). In germline, CDR1 is WNHNN, CDR2 SYGVQD (reference sequence). V dropped 6 bases and J dropped 3 bases, with 18 bases sitting between them. The CDR3 loop spans 15 amino acids.